This TCR beta chain was documented in a study of cytomegalovirus exposure and HLA in healthy donors (dated by TCRdb to 2016 to 2017). Regarding the study in general: In an earlier analysis of several hundred of the donors, 276 Gb of sequence data and 90 million to 130 million unique TCR beta sequences from 180 million or so T cells were reported. An early release that covered about 600 HLA-typed donors contained about 300 gigabases of sequencing data and 85 million to 100 million unique TCR sequences. Among the roughly 380 genotyped donors, roughly 80% belonged to the genetic ancestry cluster associated with self-reported Caucasian donors. The aim of the study was to test whether cataloging public T cell receptors could identify signatures of past pathogen exposure. The T cell repertoires of under 750 subjects were profiled by immunosequencing and related to cytomegalovirus serostatus. Along with the approximately 620-subject first cohort, a separate validation cohort of over a hundred different subjects was used. To predict cytomegalovirus infection status, the study brought together high-throughput TCR immunosequencing, statistical association of individual TCRs with disease status, and machine learning. To study patterns of TCR occurrence, a later analysis re-analyzed previously published TCR beta repertoires from around 700 donors and added high-resolution HLA genotyping. In the later analysis, no new phenotypic data were used to find candidate immune exposures; instead, reliance was placed on TCR beta sequences and their occurrence across donors. To decide whether each TCR beta V gene segment behaved as functional or pseudogenic, an earlier analysis of some 540 of the donors relied on high-throughput TCR beta sequencing. Donor age, sex, ethnicity and CMV serostatus were collected together with the repertoire data. A later genetic analysis took genome-wide SNP genotypes for about 55% of the roughly 670 donors and used that subset as a discovery cohort. Every discovery cohort repertoire had been produced on one sequencing platform. Class I and class II HLA loci were covered by the typing at four-digit resolution. Typing coverage differed by locus: A, B, C, DRB1 and DQB1 were typed in about 629-640 donors, DQA1 in approximately 520, DPA1 in around 600, and DPB1 in 450 to 480. About five DR-DQ haplotypes were treated as single units for association and clustering because of strong linkage in the cohort. Among about 370 genotyped donors of the cohort, an average of about 240,000 unique TCR beta nucleotide sequences was sequenced per donor, of which about 19% were non-productive.

Receptor amplification or capture employed the immunoSEQ multiplex PCR assay. For the multiplex PCR, a mixture combining 60 forward primers for TCR Vbeta segments and 13 reverse primers for TCR Jbeta segments was used. The CDR3 region of rearranged TCR beta genes was amplified from genomic DNA with a multiplex PCR assay. The amplified TCR beta libraries were sequenced on the Illumina HiSeq System as 87-base-pair reads. In the authors' own workflow: In a later analysis, around 80 million unique TCR beta chains were counted across the roughly 670 repertoires, and approximately 11 million of these chains were shared by at least two donors. A nearest-neighbor algorithm error-corrected the raw reads and collapsed the reads into unique sequences, merging closely related sequences to remove PCR and sequencing errors. To assign V, D and J gene segments, CDR3 sequences were aligned to IMGT reference sequences. For a sequence to be retained, a match of at least six nucleotides to both a V gene segment and a J gene segment was required. Rearrangements were called productive when the CDR3 lacked stop codons and stayed in frame with V and J; all others were non-productive. CDR3 was defined according to IMGT convention as the region running from the second conserved V-encoded cysteine to the conserved J-encoded phenylalanine. The earlier analysis of a few hundred of the donors excluded any sequence lacking an unambiguous match to a single V gene segment. An earlier analysis of over 450 of the donors classified V segments as functional when productive rearrangements were above 56.7% and as segregating when the standard deviation between donors was above 5%. To diagnose cytomegalovirus status from the catalog of TCR beta chain sequences, a statistical classification framework was built. In a later analysis, TCR nucleotide sequences were compared against IMGT/GENE-DB human TR gene sequences so that V and J genes could be assigned. A later analysis assigned CDR3 sequences and most-parsimonious VDJ recombination scenarios with the TCRdist pipeline. In a later analysis, each TCR beta chain was defined by its CDR3 amino acid sequence together with its V-gene family, and reads without a unique V-gene family were excluded. As a way to deal with suspected cross-contamination and a sequencing artifact, a later analysis dropped 450 to 600 nucleotide sequences that were highly shared and had low generation probability. In a later analysis, a clonal expansion index for each public chain was calculated from normalized within-repertoire ranks of inferred template counts. In a later analysis, generation probabilities were computed with a VDJ recombination model fitted to out-of-frame rearrangements, and the resulting probabilities were checked against IGoR. In a later analysis, TCR-TCR, TCR-HLA and TCR-CMV co-occurrence was scored with hypergeometric tests, and a repertoire-size bias correction was applied to TCR pairs. A later analysis estimated false discovery rates by permuting HLA or CMV assignments 20 times. In a later analysis, co-occurring TCRs were grouped using DBSCAN, and TCRdist sequence similarity was added for clustering within HLA-allele-positive subsets. Co-occurrence clustering excluded repertoires with fewer than 30,000 or more than 120,000 public chains, plus five with anomalous nucleotide sharing. The table was pulled from immuneACCESS by TCRdb, which kept in-frame rearrangements only. Such tables lose some clones; where checked, under half of the loss comes from unresolved V genes, and the rest has no known cause. V, J and clone size derive from that table, while D and trimming were established from the DNA sequence. The sample table lists 100,000 to 150,000 clones, 60% to 75% of them with a count of one. The top ten hold roughly 3% of the sample.

On this clone itself: The clone's antigen remains unknown. The input lacks base qualities; no much larger clone sits a single base away.

The CDR3 goes from the cysteine to the phenylalanine over 15 residues. Left in the record is the CDR3 DNA by itself, 45 bases read in frame from the first base. V and J are truncated by 2 bases and 4 bases respectively, leaving an intervening sequence of 13 bases. CDR1 and CDR2 are read off the germline V gene as LGHNA and YSLEER. Study-level results and caveats: The presence/absence analyses assumed that sequencing depth was roughly uniform across donors, and that assumption may not be true. Several of the top co-occurrence clusters appeared to be linked to parvovirus B19, influenza, CMV and Epstein-Barr virus, according to a later analysis. A later genetic analysis reported fewer N-insertions in productive TCRs among donors in an Asian-associated ancestry cluster than the roughly 670-donor mean. When HLA alleles, especially DR and DQ, strongly co-occurred, TCR associations were difficult to assign to individual alleles. Because HLA typing was missing for some donors at each locus, association tests included only the typed subset. A cluster of highly shared sequence variants was judged likely to be a technical artifact of the sequencing pipeline. Correlated functional status among segregating V segments might be attributable to linkage disequilibrium, but an unknown experimental factor could not be ruled out. Most CMV-associated TCR beta chains appeared to be HLA-restricted in a later analysis, and the HLA associations seemed to be driven largely by CMV exposure. A few of the identified cytomegalovirus-associated TCR beta chains were confirmed in vitro to be specific for cytomegalovirus antigens. The 87-base-pair reads could not distinguish some IMGT-functional V segments, including TRBV6-2 and TRBV6-3, so those segments were excluded. CMV serostatus was the only immune exposure information available for the cohort. A total of 150 to 200 TCR beta chains were listed by the study as associated with cytomegalovirus. The classifier was reported to diagnose cytomegalovirus status with high specificity and sensitivity in both the original and validation cohorts. Because counts were too low, about 18 rarely observed V segments, including chromosome 9 orphons, were excluded from the earlier analysis of 587 of the donors. In an earlier analysis of several hundred of the donors, most TCR beta V segments were observed in productive rearrangements about 87% or about 30% of the time, broadly matching IMGT annotations. A further reported finding was that TCR beta sequences accurately predicted the HLA-A and HLA-B alleles for most subjects in the first cohort. While some public TCRs were present in many individuals, most TCR sequences turned up only very rarely across donors. In a later analysis, HLA-associated TCR beta chains showed more clonal expansion and lower generation probabilities than non-associated chains that were equally common. In a later analysis, some 17,000 TCR beta sequences were associated with specific HLA alleles at a false discovery rate of 0.05. A later analysis found that TCR association rates varied across HLA loci, with DRB1 alleles showing the most associated TCRs and HLA-C alleles the fewest. In this cohort, only TCR beta chains were sequenced, and detectable features were limited by the absence of alpha or paired-chain data. An association between a missense DCLRE1C variant and V-gene and J-gene trimming of TCR beta chains was found in a later genetic analysis and replicated in an independent cohort. It was suggested by the authors that the approach could potentially be generalized to other disease states and immunological phenotypes.

The cohort comprised several hundred healthy bone marrow donors. All cohort members were sampled while nominally healthy, although unrecorded immune exposures were likely present. The donor tested CMV seropositive, placing the donor among the approximately 310 seropositive members of the cohort. Every donor gave a peripheral blood sample, and the peripheral blood mononuclear cells from that sample were used for TCR beta sequencing. Genomic DNA was extracted from the blood cell samples with the Qiagen DNeasy Blood Extraction Kit. The specimen sequenced was PBMCs. This sequence originates from a woman aged 40 to 50 in good health and CMV-seropositive. The V and J segments used are TRBV4-3 and TRBJ2-3, with TRBD2 perhaps the D gene, on 5 matching bases. The CDR3 protein is CASSQSIAPPDTQYF. The sequenced DNA is TGCGCCAGCAGCCAATCTATAGCGCCCCCAGATACGCAGTATTTT.